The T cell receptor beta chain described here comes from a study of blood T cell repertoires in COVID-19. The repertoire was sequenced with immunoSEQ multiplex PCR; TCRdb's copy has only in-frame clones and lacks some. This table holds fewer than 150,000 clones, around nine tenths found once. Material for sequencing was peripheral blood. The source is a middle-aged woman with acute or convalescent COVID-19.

CDR3 sequence: CASSSLGGRETQYF. CDR3 coding DNA: TGTGCCAGCAGTTCCTTAGGGGGCAGGGAGACCCAGTACTTC. This rearrangement joins TRBV28 to TRBJ2-5, with 7 positions matching TRBD1. Germline-derived CDR1 and CDR2 are MDHEN and SYDVKM. J gave up 5 bases and V 4 bases, and 7 bases lay outside the gene matches. This CDR3 has 14 amino acids.